The source of this TCR beta chain is a study of blood T cell repertoires in COVID-19. Per germline, CDR1 MNHEY and CDR2 SVGAGI. V lost 10 bases to trimming and J lost 4 bases; unmatched junction nucleotides: 8. The CDR3 contains 13 residues. Profiling relied on immunoSEQ multiplex PCR, and the TCRdb table lists in-frame clones only, not all of them. The data contain 220,000 or so clones, about 79% of them singletons. The rearrangement joins TRBV6-5 to TRBJ1-1, with TRBD1 matching over 8 bases. The sample was PBMCs or T cells enriched from blood (not recorded which). The clonotype was recovered from a woman in her fifties or sixties who had recovered from COVID-19. The DNA for the CDR3 is TGTGCCACCGGACAGGGTTACCCCACTGAAGCTTTCTTT. Its translation is CATGQGYPTEAFF.